This entry concerns a single T cell receptor (beta chain). The V gene end was trimmed by 3 bases and the J gene end by 7 bases; junction bases not matched to a gene: 8. Germline V gene lookup returns CDR1 LNHDA and CDR2 SQIVND (reference sequence). There are 15 residues in the CDR3. The sample comes from a study of cytomegalovirus exposure and HLA in healthy donors. Study background: For the 300 to 400 genotyped donors, more than 65% fell within the Caucasian-associated ancestry cluster.

Vbeta (60) and Jbeta (13) primers were used in the PCR. Profiling relied on immunoSEQ multiplex PCR, and the TCRdb table lists in-frame clones only, not all of them. This table has over 110,000 clones, roughly 79% appearing once. The sample consisted of PBMCs. The origin of this receptor is an older woman in good health and CMV-seropositive. The chain carries TRBV19 and TRBJ2-3, with 9 bases matching TRBD2. The CDR3 DNA reads as TGTGCCAGTAGTATTGGGGCTAGCGGGGAACATACGCAGTATTTT. It is translated as CASSIGASGEHTQYF.